This T cell receptor beta chain was retrieved from a study of CDR3 diversity in severe acne. This clonotype has just one count. TCRdb reprocessed the PCR reads via MiXCR and lists one record per CDR3 protein. The table records approximately 97,000 distinct CDR3 sequences, about half of them present only once. The receptor was isolated from a male donor with acne. The sequencing sample was made of blood.

The DNA for the CDR3 is TGTGCCAGCAGTGTAGGGCGGTCTAACTACGAGCAGTACTTC. Amino acid sequence: CASSVGRSNYEQYF. The chain links TRBV7-9 to TRBJ2-7; D is unclear. Germline V lookup: CDR1 SEHNR, CDR2 FQNEAQ (reference sequence). CDR3 size: 14 residues. Deletions cut 6 bases from V and 3 bases from J, with 15 bases between.